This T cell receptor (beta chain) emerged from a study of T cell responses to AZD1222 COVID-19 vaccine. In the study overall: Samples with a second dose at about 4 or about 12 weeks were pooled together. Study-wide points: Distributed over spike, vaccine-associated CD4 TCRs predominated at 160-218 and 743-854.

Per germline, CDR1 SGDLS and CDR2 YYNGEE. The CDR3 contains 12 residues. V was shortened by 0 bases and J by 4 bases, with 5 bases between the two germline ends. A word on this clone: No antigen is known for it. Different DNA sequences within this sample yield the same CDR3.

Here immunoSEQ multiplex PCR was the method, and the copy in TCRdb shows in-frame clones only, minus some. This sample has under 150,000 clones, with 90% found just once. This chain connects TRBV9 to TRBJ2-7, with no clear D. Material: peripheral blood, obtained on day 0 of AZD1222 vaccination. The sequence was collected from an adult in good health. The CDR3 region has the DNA TGTGCCAGCAGCGTAGAAGGGTACGAGCAGTACTTC. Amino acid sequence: CASSVEGYEQYF.